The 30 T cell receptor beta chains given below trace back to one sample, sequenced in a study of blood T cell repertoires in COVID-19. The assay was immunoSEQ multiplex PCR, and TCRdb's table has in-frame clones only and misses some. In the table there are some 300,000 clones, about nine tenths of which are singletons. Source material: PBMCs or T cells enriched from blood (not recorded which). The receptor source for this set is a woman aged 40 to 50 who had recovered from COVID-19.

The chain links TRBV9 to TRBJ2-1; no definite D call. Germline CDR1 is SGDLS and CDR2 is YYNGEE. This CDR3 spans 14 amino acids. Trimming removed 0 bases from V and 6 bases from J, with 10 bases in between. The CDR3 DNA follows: TGTGCCAGCAGCGTAGATTTCGCTAGCAATGAGCAGTTCTTC. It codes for CASSVDFASNEQFF. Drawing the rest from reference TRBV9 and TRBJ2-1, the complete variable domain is DSGVTQTPKHLITATGQRVTLRCSPRSGDLSVYWYQQSLDQGLQFLIQYYNGEERAKGNILERFSAQQFPDLHSELNLSSLELGDSALYFCASSVDFASNEQFFGPGTRLTVL.

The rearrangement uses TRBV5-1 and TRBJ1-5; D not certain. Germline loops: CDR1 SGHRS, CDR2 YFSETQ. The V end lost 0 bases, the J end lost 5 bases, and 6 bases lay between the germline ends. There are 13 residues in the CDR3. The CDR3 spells CASSLDGDQPQHF. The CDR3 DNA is TGCGCCAGCAGCTTGGACGGGGATCAGCCCCAGCATTTT.

The CDR3 reads CASSLVWGGGAEAFF. The CDR3 DNA follows: TGTGCCAGCAGCTTAGTATGGGGAGGCGGAGCTGAAGCTTTCTTT. The genes are TRBV11-2 and TRBJ1-1; D is ambiguous. This CDR3 spans 15 amino acids. Germline CDR1 and CDR2: SGHAT and FQNNGV. V lost 1 base, J lost 6 bases, and 15 bases lay in between.

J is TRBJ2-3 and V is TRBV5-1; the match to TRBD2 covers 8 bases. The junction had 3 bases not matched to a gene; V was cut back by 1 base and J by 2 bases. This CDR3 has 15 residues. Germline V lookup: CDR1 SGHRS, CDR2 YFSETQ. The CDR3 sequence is CASSLLLADTDTQYF. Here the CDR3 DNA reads TGCGCCAGCAGCTTGTTACTAGCGGACACAGATACGCAGTATTTT.

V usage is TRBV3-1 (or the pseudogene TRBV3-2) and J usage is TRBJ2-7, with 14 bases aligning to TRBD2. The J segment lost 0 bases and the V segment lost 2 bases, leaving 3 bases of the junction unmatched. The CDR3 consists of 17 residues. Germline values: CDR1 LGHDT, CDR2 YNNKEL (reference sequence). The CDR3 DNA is TGTGCCAGCAGCCAAAGGACTAGCGGGGGGAGCTCCTACGAGCAGTACTTC. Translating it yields CASSQRTSGGSSYEQYF.

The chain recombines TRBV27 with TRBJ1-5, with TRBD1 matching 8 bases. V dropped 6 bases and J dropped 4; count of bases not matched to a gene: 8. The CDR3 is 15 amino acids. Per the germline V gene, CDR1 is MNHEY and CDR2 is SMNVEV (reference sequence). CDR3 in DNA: TGTGCCAGCAGCGACCGACAGGGGCCAAATCAGCCCCAGCATTTT. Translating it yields CASSDRQGPNQPQHF.

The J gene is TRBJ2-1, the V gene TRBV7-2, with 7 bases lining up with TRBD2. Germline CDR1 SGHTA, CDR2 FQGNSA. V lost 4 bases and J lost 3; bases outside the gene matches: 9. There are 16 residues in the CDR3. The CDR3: CASSSQPAGYYNEQFF. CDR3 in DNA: TGTGCCAGCAGCTCGCAGCCAGCGGGATACTACAATGAGCAGTTCTTC.

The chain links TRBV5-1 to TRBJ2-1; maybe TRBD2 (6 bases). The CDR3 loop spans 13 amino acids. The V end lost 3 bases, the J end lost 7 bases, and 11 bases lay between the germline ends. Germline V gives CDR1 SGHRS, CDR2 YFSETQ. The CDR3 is CASSWGLGNEQFF. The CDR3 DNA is TGCGCCAGCAGCTGGGGACTTGGGAATGAGCAGTTCTTC.

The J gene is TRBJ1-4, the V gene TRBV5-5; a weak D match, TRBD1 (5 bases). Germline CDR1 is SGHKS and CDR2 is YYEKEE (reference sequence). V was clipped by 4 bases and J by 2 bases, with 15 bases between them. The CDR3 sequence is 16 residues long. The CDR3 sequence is CASSGAVFTTNEKLFF. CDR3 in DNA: TGTGCCAGCAGCGGGGCCGTCTTTACGACTAATGAAAAACTGTTTTTT.

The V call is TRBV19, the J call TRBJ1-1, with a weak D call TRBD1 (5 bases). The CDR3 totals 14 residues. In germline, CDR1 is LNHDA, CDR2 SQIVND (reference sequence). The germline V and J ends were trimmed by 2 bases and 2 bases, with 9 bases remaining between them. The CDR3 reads CASSIRRDNTEAFF. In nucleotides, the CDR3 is TGTGCCAGTAGTATACGCAGGGATAACACTGAAGCTTTCTTT.

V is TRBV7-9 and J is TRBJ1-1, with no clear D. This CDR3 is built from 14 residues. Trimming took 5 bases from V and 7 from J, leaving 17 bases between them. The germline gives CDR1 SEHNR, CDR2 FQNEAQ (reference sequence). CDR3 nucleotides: TGTGCCAGCAGCCATACATCAGGCTCAGGTGAAGCTTTCTTT. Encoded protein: CASSHTSGSGEAFF. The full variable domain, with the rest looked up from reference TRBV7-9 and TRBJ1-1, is DTGVSQNPRHKITKRGQNVTFRCDPISEHNRLYWYRQTLGQGPEFLTYFQNEAQLEKSRLLSDRFSAERPKGSFSTLEIQRTEQGDSAMYLCASSHTSGSGEAFFGQGTRLTVV.

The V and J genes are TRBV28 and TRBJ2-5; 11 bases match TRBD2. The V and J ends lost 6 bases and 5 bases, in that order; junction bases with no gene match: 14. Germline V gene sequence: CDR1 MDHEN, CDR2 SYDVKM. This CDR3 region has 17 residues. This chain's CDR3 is CASSLTTSGSGGETQYF. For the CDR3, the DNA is TGTGCCAGCAGCCTTACAACTAGCGGGAGTGGCGGGGAGACCCAGTACTTC.

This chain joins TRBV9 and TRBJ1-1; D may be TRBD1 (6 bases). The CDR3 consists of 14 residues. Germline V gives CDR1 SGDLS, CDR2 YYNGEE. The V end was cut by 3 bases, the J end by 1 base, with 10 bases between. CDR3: CASSEQTGNTEAFF. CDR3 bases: TGTGCCAGCAGCGAGCAGACAGGGAACACTGAAGCTTTCTTT.

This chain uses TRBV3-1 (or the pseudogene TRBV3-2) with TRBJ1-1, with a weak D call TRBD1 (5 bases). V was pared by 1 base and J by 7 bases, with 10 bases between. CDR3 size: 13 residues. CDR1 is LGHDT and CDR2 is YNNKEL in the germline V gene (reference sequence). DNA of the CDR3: TGTGCCAGCAGCCAAGGGGGCGGAATTGAAGCTTTCTTT. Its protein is CASSQGGGIEAFF.

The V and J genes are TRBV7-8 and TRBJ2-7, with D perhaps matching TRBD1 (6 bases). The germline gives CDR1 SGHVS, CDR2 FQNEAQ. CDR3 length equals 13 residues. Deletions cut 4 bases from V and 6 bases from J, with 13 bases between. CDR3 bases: TGTGCCAGCAGCTCCTTCACAGGGCGCGAGCAGTACTTC. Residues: CASSSFTGREQYF.

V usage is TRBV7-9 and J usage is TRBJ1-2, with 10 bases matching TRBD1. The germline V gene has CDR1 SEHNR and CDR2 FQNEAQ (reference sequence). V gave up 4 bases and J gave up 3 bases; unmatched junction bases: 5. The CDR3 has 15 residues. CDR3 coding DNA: TGTGCCAGCAGCTCCGACAGGGGGCTATACTATGGCTACACCTTC. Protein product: CASSSDRGLYYGYTF.

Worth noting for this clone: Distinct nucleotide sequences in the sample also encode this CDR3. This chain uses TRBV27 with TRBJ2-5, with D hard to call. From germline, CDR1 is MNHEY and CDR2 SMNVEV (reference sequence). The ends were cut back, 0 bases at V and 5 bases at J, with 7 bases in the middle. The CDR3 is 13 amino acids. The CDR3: CASSLSVRETQYF. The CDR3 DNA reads TGTGCCAGCAGTTTATCAGTTCGGGAGACCCAGTACTTC.

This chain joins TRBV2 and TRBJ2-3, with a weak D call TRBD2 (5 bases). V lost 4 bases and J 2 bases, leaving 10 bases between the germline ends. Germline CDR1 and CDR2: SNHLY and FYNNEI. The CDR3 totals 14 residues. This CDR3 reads CASSAFGNTDTQYF. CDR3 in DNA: TGTGCCAGCAGTGCCTTCGGGAACACAGATACGCAGTATTTT.

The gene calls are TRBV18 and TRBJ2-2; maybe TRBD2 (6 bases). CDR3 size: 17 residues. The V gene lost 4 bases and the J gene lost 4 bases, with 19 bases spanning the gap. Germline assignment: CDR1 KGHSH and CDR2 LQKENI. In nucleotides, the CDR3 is TGTGCCAGCTCACAACTAAATCTGGGACTTGTCACCGGGGAGCTGTTTTTT. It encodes CASSQLNLGLVTGELFF.

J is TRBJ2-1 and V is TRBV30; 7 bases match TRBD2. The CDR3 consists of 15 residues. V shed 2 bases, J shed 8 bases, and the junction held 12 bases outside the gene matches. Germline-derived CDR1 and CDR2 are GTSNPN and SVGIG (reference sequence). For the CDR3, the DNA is TGTGCCTGGAGTCAGGGAGGGGCTCGAGTAGATGAGCAGTTCTTC. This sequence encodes CAWSQGGARVDEQFF.

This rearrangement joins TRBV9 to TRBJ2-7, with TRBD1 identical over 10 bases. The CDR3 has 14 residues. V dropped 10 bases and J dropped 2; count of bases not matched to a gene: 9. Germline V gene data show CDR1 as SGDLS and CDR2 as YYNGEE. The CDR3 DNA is TGTGCCCCCAGGGGGGACAGGGGACCCTACGAGCAGTACTTC. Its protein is CAPRGDRGPYEQYF.

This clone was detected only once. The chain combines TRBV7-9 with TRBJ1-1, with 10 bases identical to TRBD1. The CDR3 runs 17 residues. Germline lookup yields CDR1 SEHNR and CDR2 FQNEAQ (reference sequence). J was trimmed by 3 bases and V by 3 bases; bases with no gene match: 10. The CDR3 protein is CASSFSPGQGWDTEAFF. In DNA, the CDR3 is TGTGCCAGCAGCTTCAGCCCGGGACAGGGGTGGGACACTGAAGCTTTCTTT.

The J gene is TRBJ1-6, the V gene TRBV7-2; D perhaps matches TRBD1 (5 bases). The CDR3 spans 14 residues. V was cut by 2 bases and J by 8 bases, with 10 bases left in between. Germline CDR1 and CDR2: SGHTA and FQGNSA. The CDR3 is CASSLPGYDSPLHF. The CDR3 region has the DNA TGTGCCAGCAGCTTACCAGGGTACGATTCACCCCTCCACTTT.

CDR3 sequence: CASSLDLSSYEQYF. The CDR3 DNA reads TGCGCCAGCAGCTTGGACCTTAGCTCCTACGAGCAGTACTTC. The J gene is TRBJ2-7, the V gene TRBV5-1; no firm D call. Trimming took off 0 bases at V and 0 bases at J, with 7 bases between the two ends. The length of the CDR3 is 14 residues. CDR1 and CDR2 (germline): SGHRS, YFSETQ.

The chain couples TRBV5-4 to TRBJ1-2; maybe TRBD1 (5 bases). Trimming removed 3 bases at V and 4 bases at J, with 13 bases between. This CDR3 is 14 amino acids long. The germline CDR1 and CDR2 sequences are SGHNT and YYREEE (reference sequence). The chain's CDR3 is CASSSSGTTYGYTF. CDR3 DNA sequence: TGTGCCAGCAGCTCGTCGGGGACTACCTATGGCTACACCTTC.

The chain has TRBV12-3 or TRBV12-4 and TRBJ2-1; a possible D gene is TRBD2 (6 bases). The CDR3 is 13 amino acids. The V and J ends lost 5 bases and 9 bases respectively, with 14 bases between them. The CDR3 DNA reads TGTGCCAGCAGTAAAACTATGGGGGGTGAGCAGTTCTTC. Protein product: CASSKTMGGEQFF.

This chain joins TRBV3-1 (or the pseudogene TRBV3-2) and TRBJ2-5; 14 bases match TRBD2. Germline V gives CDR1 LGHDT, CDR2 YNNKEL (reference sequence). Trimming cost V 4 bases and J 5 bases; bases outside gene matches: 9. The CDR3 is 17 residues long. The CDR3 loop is CASSPEGTSGGLETQYF. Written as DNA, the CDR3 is TGTGCCAGCAGCCCAGAGGGGACTAGCGGGGGCCTGGAGACCCAGTACTTC.

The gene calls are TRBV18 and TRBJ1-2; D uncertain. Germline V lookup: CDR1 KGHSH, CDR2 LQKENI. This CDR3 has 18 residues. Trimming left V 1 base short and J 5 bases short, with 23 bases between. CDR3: CASSPLANRGSGRYGYTF. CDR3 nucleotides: TGTGCCAGCTCACCACTCGCAAACCGGGGTTCCGGAAGGTATGGCTACACCTTC.

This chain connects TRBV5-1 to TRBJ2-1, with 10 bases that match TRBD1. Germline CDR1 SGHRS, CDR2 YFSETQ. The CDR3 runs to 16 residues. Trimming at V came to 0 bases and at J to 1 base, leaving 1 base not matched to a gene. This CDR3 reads CASSLAGQGSYNEQFF. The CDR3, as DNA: TGCGCCAGCAGCTTGGCGGGACAGGGGTCCTACAATGAGCAGTTCTTC.

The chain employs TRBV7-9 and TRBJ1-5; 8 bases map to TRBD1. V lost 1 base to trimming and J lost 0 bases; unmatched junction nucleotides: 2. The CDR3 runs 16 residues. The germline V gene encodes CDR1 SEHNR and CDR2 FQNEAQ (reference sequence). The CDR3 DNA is TGTGCCAGCAGCTTAGGGACAGGGCCTAGCAATCAGCCCCAGCATTTT. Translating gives CASSLGTGPSNQPQHF. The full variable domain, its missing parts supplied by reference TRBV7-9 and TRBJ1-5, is DTGVSQNPRHKITKRGQNVTFRCDPISEHNRLYWYRQTLGQGPEFLTYFQNEAQLEKSRLLSDRFSAERPKGSFSTLEIQRTEQGDSAMYLCASSLGTGPSNQPQHFGDGTRLSIL.